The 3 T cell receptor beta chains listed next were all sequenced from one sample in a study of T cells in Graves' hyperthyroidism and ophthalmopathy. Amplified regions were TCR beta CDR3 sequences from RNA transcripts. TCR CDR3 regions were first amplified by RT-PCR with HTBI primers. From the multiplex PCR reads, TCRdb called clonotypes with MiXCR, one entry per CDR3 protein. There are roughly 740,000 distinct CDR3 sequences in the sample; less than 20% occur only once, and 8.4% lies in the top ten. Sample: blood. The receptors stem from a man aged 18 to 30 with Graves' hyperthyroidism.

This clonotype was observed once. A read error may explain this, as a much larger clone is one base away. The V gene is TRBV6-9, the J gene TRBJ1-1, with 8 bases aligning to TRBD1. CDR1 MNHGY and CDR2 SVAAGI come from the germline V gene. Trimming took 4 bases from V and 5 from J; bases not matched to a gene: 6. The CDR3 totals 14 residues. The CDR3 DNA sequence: TGTGCCAGCAGTTCCCGACAGGGGAGTACTGAAGCTTTCTTT. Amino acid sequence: CASSSRQGSTEAFF.

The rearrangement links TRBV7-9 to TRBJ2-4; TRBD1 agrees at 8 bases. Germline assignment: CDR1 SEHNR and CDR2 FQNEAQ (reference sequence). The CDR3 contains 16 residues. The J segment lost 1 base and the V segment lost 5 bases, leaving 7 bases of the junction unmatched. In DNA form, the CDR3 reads TGTGCCAGCAGCCCGCGGACAGGGTACGCCAAAAACATTCAGTACTTC. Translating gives CASSPRTGYAKNIQYF.

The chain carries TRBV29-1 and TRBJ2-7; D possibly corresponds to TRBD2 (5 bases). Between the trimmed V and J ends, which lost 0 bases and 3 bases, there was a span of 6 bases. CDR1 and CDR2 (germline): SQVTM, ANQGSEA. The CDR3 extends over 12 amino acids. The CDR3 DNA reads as TGCAGCGTTGAAGACGGGGACTACGAGCAGTACTTC. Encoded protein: CSVEDGDYEQYF.